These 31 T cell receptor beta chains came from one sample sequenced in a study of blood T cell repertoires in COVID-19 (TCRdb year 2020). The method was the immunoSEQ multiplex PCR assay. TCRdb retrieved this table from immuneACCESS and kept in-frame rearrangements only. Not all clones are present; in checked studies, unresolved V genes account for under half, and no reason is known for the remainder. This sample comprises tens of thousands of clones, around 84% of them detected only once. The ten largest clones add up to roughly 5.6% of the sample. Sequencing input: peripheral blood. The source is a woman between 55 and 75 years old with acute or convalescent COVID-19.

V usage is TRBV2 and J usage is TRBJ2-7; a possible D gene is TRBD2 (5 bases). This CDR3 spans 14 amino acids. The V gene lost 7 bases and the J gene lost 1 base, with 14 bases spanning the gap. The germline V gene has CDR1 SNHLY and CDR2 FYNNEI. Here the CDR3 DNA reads TGTGCCAGCACTGACCCCGAGGGTTCCTACGAGCAGTACTTC. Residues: CASTDPEGSYEQYF.

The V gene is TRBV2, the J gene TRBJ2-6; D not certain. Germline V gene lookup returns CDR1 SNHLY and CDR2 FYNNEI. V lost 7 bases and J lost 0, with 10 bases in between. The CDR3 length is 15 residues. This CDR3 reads CASTKTRSGANVLTF. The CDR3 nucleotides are TGTGCCAGCACCAAGACACGCTCTGGGGCCAACGTCCTGACTTTC.

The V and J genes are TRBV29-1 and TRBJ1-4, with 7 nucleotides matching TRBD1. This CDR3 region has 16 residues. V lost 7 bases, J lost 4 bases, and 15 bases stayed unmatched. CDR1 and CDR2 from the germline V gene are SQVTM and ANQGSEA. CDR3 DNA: TGCAGCGCCGTGGATCCCGGGACAGCCTATAATGAAAAACTGTTTTTT. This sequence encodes CSAVDPGTAYNEKLFF.

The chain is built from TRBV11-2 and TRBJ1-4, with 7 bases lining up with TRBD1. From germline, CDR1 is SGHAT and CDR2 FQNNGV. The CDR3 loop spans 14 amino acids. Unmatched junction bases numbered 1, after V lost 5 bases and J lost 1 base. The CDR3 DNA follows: TGTGCCAGCAGCCGGGACAGAACTAATGAAAAACTGTTTTTT. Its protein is CASSRDRTNEKLFF.

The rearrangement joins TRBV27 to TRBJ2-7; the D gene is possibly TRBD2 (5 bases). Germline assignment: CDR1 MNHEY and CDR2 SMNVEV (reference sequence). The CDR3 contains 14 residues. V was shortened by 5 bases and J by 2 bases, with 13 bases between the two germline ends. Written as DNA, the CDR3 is TGTGCCAGCAGTCCAGTAGCGACTCCCTACGAGCAGTACTTC. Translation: CASSPVATPYEQYF.

The CDR3 nucleotides are TGTGCCTGGGGGGGGAAGGGACTAGCGTACAATGAGCAGTTCTTC. Residues: CAWGGKGLAYNEQFF. J is TRBJ2-1 and V is TRBV30; 10 bases map to TRBD2. V lost 5 bases to trimming and J lost 4 bases; unmatched junction nucleotides: 8. CDR3 length: 15 amino acids. Germline lookup yields CDR1 GTSNPN and CDR2 SVGIG (reference sequence).

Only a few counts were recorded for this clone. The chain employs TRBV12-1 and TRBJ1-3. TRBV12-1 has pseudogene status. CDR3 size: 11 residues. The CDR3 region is CASRLGDTIYF. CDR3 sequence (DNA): TGTGCCAGCCGCCTCGGGGACACCATATATTTT.

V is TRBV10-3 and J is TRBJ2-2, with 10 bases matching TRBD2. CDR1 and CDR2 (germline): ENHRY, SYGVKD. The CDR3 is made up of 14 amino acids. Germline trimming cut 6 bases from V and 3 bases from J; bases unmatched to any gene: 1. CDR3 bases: TGTGCCATCAGAGGGACTAGCGACACCGGGGAGCTGTTTTTT. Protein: CAIRGTSDTGELFF.

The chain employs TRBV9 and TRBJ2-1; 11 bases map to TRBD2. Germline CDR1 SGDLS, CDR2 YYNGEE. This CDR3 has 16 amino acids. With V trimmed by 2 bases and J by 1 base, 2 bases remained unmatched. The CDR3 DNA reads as TGTGCCAGCAGCGTTAGCGGGGGGGTGTCCTACAATGAGCAGTTCTTC. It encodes CASSVSGGVSYNEQFF. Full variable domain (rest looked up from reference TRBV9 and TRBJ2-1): DSGVTQTPKHLITATGQRVTLRCSPRSGDLSVYWYQQSLDQGLQFLIQYYNGEERAKGNILERFSAQQFPDLHSELNLSSLELGDSALYFCASSVSGGVSYNEQFFGPGTRLTVL.

CDR3 DNA sequence: TGCGCCAGCAGCTCGGGGGGGCGCACAGATACGCAGTATTTT. This sequence encodes CASSSGGRTDTQYF. This rearrangement joins TRBV5-1 to TRBJ2-3; TRBD2 agrees at 8 bases. Losses at the gene ends were 3 bases for V and 1 base for J; bases not matched to a gene: 1. Germline CDR1 and CDR2: SGHRS and YFSETQ. The CDR3 is 14 residues long.

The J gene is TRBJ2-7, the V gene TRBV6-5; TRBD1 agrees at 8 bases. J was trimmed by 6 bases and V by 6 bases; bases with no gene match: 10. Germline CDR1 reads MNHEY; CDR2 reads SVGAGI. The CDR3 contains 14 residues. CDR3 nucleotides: TGTGCCAGCAGCCGAGGACAGGGTACAAGCGAGCAGTACTTC. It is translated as CASSRGQGTSEQYF.

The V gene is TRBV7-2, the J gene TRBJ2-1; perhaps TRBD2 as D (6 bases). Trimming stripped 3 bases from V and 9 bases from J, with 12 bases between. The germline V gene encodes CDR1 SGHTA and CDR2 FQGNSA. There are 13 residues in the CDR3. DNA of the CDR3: TGTGCCAGCAGCTTTCGGGTGGGGGGTGAGCAGTTCTTC. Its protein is CASSFRVGGEQFF.

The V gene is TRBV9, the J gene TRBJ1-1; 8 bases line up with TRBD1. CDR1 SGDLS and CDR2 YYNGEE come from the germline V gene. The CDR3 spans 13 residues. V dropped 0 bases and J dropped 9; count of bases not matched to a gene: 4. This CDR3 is CASSVEGTGKAFF. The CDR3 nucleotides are TGTGCCAGCAGCGTAGAAGGGACAGGTAAAGCTTTCTTT.

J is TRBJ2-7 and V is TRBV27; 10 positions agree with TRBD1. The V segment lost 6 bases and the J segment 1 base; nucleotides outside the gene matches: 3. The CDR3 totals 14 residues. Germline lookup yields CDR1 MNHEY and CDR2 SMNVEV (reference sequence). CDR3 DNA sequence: TGTGCCAGCAGGGGACAGGGGCTATCCTACGAGCAGTACTTC. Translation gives CASRGQGLSYEQYF.

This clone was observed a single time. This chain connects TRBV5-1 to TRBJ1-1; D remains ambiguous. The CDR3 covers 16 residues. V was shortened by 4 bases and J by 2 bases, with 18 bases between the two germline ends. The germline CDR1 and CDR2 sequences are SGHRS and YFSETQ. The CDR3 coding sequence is TGCGCCAGCAGCCACCATGTTTGGGAGGTAAACACTGAAGCTTTCTTT. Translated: CASSHHVWEVNTEAFF.

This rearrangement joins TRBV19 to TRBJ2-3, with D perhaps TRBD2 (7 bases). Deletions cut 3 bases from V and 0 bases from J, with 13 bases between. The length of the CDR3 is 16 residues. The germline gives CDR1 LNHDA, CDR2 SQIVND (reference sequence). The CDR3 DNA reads TGTGCCAGTAGTATCCTGCCGGGGGGCAGCACAGATACGCAGTATTTT. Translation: CASSILPGGSTDTQYF.

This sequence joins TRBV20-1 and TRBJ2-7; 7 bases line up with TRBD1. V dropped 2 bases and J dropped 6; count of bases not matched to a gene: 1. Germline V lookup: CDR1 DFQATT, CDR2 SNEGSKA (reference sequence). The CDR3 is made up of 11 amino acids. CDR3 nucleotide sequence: TGCAGTGCTAGACAGGGGGTCGAGCAGTACTTC. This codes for CSARQGVEQYF.

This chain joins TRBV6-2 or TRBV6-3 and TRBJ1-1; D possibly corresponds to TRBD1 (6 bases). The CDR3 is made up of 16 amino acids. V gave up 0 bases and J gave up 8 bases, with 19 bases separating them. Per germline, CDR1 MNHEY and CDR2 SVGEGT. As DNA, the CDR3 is TGTGCCAGCAGTTACTCGAAAGACAGGTCCGTAGCCGAAGCTTTCTTT. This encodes CASSYSKDRSVAEAFF.

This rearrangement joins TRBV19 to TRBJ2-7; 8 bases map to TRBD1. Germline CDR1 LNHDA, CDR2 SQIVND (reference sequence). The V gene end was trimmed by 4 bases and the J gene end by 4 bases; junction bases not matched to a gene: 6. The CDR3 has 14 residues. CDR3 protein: CASSRGHRGYEQYF. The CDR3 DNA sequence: TGTGCCAGTAGTAGAGGTCACAGGGGGTACGAGCAGTACTTC.

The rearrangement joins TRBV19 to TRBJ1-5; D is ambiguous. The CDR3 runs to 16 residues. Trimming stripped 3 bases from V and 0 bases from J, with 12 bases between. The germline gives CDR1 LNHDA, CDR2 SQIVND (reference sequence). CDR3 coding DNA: TGTGCCAGTAGTATCGCAGGAGGCTATAGCAATCAGCCCCAGCATTTT. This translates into CASSIAGGYSNQPQHF.

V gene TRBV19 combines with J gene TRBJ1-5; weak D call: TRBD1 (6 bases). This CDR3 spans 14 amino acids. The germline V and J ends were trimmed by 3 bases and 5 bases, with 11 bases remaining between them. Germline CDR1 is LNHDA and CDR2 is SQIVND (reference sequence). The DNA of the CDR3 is TGTGCCAGTAGTATGGCAGGGGCACATCAGCCCCAGCATTTT. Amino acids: CASSMAGAHQPQHF.

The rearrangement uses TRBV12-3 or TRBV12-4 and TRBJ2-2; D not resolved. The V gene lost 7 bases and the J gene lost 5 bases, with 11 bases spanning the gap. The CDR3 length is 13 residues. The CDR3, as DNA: TGTGCCAGCACCCTCCGTTTGACCGGGGAGCTGTTTTTT. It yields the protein CASTLRLTGELFF.

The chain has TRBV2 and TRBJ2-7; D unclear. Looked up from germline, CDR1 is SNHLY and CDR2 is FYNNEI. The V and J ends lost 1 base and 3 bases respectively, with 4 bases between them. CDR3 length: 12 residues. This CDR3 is CASSEVSYEQYF. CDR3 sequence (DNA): TGTGCCAGCAGTGAAGTCAGCTACGAGCAGTACTTC. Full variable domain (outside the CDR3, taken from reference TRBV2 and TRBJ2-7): EPEVTQTPSHQVTQMGQEVILRCVPISNHLYFYWYRQILGQKVEFLVSFYNNEISEKSEIFDDQFSVERPDGSNFTLKIRSTKLEDSAMYFCASSEVSYEQYFGPGTRLTVT.

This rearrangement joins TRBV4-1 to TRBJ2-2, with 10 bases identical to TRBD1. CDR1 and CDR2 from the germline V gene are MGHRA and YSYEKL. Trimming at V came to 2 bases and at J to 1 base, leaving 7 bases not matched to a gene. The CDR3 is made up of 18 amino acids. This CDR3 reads CASSQIGQGGLNTGELFF. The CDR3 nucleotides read TGCGCCAGCAGCCAAATAGGACAGGGGGGATTGAACACCGGGGAGCTGTTTTTT.

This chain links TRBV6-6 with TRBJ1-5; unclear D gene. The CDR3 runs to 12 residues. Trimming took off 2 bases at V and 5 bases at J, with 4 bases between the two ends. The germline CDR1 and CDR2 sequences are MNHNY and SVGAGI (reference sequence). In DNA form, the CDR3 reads TGTGCCAGCAGTTACATCGATCAGCCCCAGCATTTT. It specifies CASSYIDQPQHF.

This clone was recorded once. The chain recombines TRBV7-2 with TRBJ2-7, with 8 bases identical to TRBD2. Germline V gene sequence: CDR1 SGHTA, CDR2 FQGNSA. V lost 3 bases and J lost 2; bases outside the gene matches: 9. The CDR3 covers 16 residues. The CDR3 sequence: CASSLSSSGDTYEQYF. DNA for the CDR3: TGTGCCAGCAGCTTGTCAAGTAGCGGGGACACCTACGAGCAGTACTTC.

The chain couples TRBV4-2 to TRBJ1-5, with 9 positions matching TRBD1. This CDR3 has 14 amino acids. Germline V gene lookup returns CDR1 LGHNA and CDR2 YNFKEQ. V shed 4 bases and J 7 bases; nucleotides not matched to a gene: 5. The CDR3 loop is CASSRDRERQPQHF. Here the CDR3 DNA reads TGTGCCAGCAGCCGGGACAGGGAGAGGCAGCCCCAGCATTTT.

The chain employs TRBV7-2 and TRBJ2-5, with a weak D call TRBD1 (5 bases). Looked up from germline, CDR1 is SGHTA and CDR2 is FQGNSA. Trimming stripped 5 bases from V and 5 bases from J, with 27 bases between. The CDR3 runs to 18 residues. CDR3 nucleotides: TGTGCCAGCAGCCCCAAGGCTGAACCGGCAGGGCGCGACGAGACCCAGTACTTC. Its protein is CASSPKAEPAGRDETQYF.

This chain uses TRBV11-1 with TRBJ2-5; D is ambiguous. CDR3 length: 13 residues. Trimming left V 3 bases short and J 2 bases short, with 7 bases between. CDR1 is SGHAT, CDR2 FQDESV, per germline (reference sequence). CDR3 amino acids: CASSLGRQETQYF. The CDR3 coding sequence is TGTGCCAGCAGCTTGGGCCGTCAAGAGACCCAGTACTTC.

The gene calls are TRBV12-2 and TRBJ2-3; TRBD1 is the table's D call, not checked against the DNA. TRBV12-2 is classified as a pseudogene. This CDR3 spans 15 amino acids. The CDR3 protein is CAVRPGQGSTDTQYF. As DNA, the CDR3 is TGTGCAGTCAGACCGGGACAGGGTAGCACAGATACGCAGTATTTT.

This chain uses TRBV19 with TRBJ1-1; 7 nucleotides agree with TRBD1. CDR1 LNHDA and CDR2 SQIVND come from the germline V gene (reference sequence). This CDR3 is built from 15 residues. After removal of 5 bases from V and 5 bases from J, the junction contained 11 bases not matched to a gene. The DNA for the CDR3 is TGTGCCAGTAGTTCCCATGGGGACAGAGGGACTGAAGCTTTCTTT. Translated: CASSSHGDRGTEAFF.